These T cell receptor beta chains were read from a single sample in a study of blood T cell repertoires in COVID-19. Method: immunoSEQ multiplex PCR; TCRdb's copy keeps in-frame clones and lacks some. The table has 190,000 or so clones, about four fifths seen once. Sequences were obtained from peripheral blood. The receptor set was obtained from a man aged 45-65 years with active or convalescent COVID-19. Both conserved end residues are part of each CDR3. D genes are given only for firm matches. Clone size appears in some rows only: once, few, many, or a class for an expanded clone.

v_call,j_call,clone_size,d_call,cdr3_nt,cdr3_aa
TRBV7-9,TRBJ1-2,once,.,TGTGCCAGCAGCCCCCGGGTGGATGGCTACACCTTC,CASSPRVDGYTF
TRBV4-2,TRBJ2-7,once,.,TGTGCCAGCAGCCAGGAGTTCTCGTATCCCTACGAGCAGTACTTC,CASSQEFSYPYEQYF
TRBV29-1,TRBJ1-2,.,TRBD1,TGCAGCGCGGGACAGGGCCTGTTGACGGGCTACACCTTC,CSAGQGLLTGYTF
TRBV28,TRBJ1-2,.,.,TGTGCCAGCAGCTCGACATTCCACCGTGGCTACACCTTC,CASSSTFHRGYTF
TRBV7-9,TRBJ1-2,.,.,TGTGCCAGCAGCTTACGTATTACCGGTCGAACTAACTATGGCTACACCTTC,CASSLRITGRTNYGYTF
TRBV15,TRBJ2-5,.,.,TGTGCCACCAGCCCTGAAAGGGAGCTACAAGAGACCCAGTACTTC,CATSPERELQETQYF
TRBV5-4,TRBJ2-3,once,TRBD2,TGTGCCAGCAGCCCGGGACTAGCGGCAGTTAGCACAGATACGCAGTATTTT,CASSPGLAAVSTDTQYF
TRBV18,TRBJ1-4,once,.,TGTGCCAGCTCAGCGGAACTCAGGGATGAAAAACTGTTTTTT,CASSAELRDEKLFF
TRBV9,TRBJ2-1,.,TRBD2,TGTGCCAGCAGCCCCCAAAAGAGGGCTAGCGGGAGAAATGAGCAGTTCTTC,CASSPQKRASGRNEQFF
TRBV28,TRBJ2-3,.,.,TGTGCCAGCAGGCCCTCTAGCAGGAGCACAGATACGCAGTATTTT,CASRPSSRSTDTQYF